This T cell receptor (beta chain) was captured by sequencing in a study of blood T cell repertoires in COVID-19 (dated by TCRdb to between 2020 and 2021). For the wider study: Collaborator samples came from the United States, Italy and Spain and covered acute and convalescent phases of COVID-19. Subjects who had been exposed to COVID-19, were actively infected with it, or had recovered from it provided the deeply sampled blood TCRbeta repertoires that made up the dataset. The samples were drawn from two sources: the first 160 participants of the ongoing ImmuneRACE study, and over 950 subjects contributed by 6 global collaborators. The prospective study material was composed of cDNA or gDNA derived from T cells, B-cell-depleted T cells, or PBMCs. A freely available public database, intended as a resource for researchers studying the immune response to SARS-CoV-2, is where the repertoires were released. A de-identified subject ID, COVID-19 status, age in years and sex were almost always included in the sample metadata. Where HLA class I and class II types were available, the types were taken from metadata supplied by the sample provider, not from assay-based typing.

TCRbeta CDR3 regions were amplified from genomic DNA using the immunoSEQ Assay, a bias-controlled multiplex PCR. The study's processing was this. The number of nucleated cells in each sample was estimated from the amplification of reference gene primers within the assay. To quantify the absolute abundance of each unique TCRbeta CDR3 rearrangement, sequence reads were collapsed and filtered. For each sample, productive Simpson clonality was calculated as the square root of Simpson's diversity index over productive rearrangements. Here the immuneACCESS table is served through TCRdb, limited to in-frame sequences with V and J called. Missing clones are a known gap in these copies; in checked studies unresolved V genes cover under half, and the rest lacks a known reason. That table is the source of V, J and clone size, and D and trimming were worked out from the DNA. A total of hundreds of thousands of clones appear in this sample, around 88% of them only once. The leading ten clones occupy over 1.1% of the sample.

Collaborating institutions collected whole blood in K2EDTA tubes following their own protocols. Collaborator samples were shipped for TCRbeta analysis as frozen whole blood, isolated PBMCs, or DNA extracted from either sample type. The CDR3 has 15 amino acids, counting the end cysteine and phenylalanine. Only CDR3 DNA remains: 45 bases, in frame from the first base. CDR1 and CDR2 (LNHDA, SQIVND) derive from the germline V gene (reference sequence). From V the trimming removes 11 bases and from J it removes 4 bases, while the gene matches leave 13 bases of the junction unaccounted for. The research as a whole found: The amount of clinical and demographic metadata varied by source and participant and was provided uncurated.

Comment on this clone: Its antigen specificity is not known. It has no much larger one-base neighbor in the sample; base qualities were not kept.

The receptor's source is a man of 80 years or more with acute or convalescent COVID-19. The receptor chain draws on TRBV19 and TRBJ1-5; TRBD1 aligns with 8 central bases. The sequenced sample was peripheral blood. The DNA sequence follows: TGTGCCGCTAAAAGGGCAGGGGGCAATAATCAGCCCCAGCATTTT. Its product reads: CAAKRAGGNNQPQHF. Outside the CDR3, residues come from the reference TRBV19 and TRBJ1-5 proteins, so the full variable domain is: DGGITQSPKYLFRKEGQNVTLSCEQNLNHDAMYWYRQDPGQGLRLIYYSQIVNDFQKGDIAEGYSVSREKKESFPLTVTSAQKNPTAFYLCAAKRAGGNNQPQHFGDGTRLSIL.